This TCR beta chain was obtained from a study of T cell responses to AZD1222 COVID-19 vaccine. Study outcomes and limitations: After the peak T cell response, and only then, were repertoires sampled. Spike-specific TCR breadth and depth were elevated following two AZD1222 doses.

CDR1 and CDR2 (germline): LNHDA, SQIVND (reference sequence). This CDR3 is 12 amino acids long. V was shortened by 1 base and J by 9 bases, with 7 bases between the two germline ends. Data came from immunoSEQ multiplex PCR; TCRdb stores just in-frame clones and leaves some out. The sample lists about 150,000 clones, approximately 87% seen once, with roughly a tenth in the top ten. Comments on this clone: Its antigen is unidentified.

This rearrangement joins TRBV19 to TRBJ2-1; D gene unclear. This receptor was obtained from an adult who received the AZD1222 COVID-19 vaccine. The sample in question was peripheral blood, obtained 28 days after the second AZD1222 dose. DNA of the CDR3: TGTGCCAGTAGTATAGGCCCGGGTGAGCAGTTCTTC. Translation: CASSIGPGEQFF.